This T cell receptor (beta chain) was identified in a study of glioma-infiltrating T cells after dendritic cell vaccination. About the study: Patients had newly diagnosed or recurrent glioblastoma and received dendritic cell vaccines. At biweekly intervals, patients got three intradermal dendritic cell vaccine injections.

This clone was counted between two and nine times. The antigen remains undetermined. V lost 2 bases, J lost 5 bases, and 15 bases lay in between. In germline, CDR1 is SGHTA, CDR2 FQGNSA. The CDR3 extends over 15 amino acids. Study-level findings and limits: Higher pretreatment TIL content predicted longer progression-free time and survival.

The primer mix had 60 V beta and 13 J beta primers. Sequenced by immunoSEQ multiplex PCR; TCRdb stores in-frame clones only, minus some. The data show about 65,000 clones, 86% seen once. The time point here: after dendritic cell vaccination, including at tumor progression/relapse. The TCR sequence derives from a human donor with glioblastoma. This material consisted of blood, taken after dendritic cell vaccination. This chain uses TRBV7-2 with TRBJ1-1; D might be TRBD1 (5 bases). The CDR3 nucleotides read TGTGCCAGCAGCTTAATGGCAGGGAGGCAAACTGAAGCTTTCTTT. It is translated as CASSLMAGRQTEAFF.